This T cell receptor (beta chain) was captured in a study of cytomegalovirus exposure and HLA in healthy donors. Overall study: Researchers previously reported finding more than 100 million unique TCR beta sequences from 170 million or so T cells. Tens of millions of unique TCRs from HLA-typed donors were held in an early release of data. Study-level points and caveats: The records held CMV serostatus as the only immune exposure information.

This clone was counted once. Its antigen is unknown. The PCR ran on 60 Vbeta and 13 Jbeta primers. TCRdb's copy holds only in-frame clones and misses some; the assay was immunoSEQ multiplex PCR. The table includes around 150,000 clones, 80% detected once. The CDR3 length is 17 residues. Germline loops: CDR1 LNHDA, CDR2 SQIVND (reference sequence). The V gene end was trimmed by 3 bases and the J gene end by 7 bases; junction bases not matched to a gene: 11. Sequencing input: PBMCs. The sequence derives from a man aged 30 to 45 in good health and CMV-seronegative. The rearrangement uses TRBV19 and TRBJ2-1, with 11 bases identical to TRBD2. The CDR3 protein is CASSMSRGPSGRNEQFF. The CDR3 DNA reads TGTGCCAGTAGTATGTCGAGGGGCCCTAGCGGGAGGAATGAGCAGTTCTTC. Using reference TRBV19 and TRBJ2-1 for the parts outside the CDR3, the full variable domain is DGGITQSPKYLFRKEGQNVTLSCEQNLNHDAMYWYRQDPGQGLRLIYYSQIVNDFQKGDIAEGYSVSREKKESFPLTVTSAQKNPTAFYLCASSMSRGPSGRNEQFFGPGTRLTVL.